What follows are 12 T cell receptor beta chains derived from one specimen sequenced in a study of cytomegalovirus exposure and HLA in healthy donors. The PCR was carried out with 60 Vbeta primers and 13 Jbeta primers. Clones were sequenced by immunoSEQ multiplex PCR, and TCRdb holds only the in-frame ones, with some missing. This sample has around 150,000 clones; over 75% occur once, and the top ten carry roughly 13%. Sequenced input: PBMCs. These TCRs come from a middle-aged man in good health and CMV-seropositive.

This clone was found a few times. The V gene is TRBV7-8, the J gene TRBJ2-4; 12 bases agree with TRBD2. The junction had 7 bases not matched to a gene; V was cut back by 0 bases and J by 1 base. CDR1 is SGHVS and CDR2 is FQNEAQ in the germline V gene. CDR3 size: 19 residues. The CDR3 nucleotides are TGTGCCAGCAGCTTAGCCTTTGTTACTAGCGGGGGGGCCAAAAACATTCAGTACTTC. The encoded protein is CASSLAFVTSGGAKNIQYF.

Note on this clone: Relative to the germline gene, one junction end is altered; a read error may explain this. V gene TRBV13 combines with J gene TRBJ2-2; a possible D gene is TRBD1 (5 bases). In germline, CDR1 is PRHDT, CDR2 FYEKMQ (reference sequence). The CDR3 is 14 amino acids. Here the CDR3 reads CASRLGQNTGELFF. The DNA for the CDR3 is TGTGCCAGCAGATTAGGACAGAACACCGGGGAGCTGTTTTTT.

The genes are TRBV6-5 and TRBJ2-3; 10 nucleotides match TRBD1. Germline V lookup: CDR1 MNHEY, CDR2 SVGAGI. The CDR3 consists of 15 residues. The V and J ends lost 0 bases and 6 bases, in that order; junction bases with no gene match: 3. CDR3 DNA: TGTGCCAGCAGTTACTCCGGGACAGGGGTGGATACGCAGTATTTT. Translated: CASSYSGTGVDTQYF.

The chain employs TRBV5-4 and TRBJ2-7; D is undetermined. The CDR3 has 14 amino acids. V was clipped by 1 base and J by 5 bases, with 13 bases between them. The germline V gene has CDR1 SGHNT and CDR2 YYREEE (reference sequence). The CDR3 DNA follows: TGTGCCAGCAGCTTGAGTGAGGTTTGGAACGAGCAGTACTTC. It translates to CASSLSEVWNEQYF.

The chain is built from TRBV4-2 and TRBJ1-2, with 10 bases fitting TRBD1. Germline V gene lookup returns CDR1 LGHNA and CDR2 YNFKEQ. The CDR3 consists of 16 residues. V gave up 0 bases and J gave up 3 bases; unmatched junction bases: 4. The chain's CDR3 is CASSQDRDRGYYGYTF. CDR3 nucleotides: TGTGCCAGCAGCCAAGACCGGGACAGGGGTTACTATGGCTACACCTTC.

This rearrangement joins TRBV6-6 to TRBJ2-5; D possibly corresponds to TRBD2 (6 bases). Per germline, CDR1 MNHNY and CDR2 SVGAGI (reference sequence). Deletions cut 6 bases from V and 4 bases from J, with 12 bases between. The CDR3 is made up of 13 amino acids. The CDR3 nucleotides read TGTGCCAGCAGCCTCGGAGGGCCAGAGACCCAGTACTTC. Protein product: CASSLGGPETQYF.

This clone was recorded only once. The CDR3 here is CASSPGSLGNTIYF. CDR3 in DNA: TGTGCCAGCAGCCCAGGGTCCCTCGGAAACACCATATATTTT. The chain carries TRBV9 and TRBJ1-3; the D gene is possibly TRBD1 (5 bases). CDR3 size: 14 residues. The germline CDR1 and CDR2 sequences are SGDLS and YYNGEE. Between the trimmed V and J ends, which lost 4 bases and 4 bases, there was a span of 12 bases.

The CDR3 bases are TGTGCCAGCAGCCGAGGAAGGTCCACTGAAGCTTTCTTT. It encodes CASSRGRSTEAFF. J is TRBJ1-1 and V is TRBV7-6; D remains unclear. Trimming shortened V by 5 bases and J by 4 bases, and 11 bases separated the two germline ends. The germline V gene encodes CDR1 SGHVS and CDR2 FNYEAQ. The length of the CDR3 is 13 residues. The full variable domain, rest sourced from reference TRBV7-6 and TRBJ1-1, is GAGVSQSPRYKVTKRGQDVALRCDPISGHVSLYWYRQALGQGPEFLTYFNYEAQQDKSGLPNDRFSAERPEGSISTLTIQRTEQRDSAMYRCASSRGRSTEAFFGQGTRLTVV.

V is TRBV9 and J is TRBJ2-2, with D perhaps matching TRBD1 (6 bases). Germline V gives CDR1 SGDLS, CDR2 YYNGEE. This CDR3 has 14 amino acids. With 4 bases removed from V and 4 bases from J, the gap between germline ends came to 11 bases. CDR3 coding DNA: TGTGCCAGCAGCCCCGGACAGTTCACCGGGGAGCTGTTTTTT. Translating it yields CASSPGQFTGELFF.

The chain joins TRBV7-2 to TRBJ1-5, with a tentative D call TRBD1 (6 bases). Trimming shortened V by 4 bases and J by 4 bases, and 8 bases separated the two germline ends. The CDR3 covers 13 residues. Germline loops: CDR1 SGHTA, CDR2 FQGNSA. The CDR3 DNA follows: TGTGCCAGCAGCTACGGACAGAATCAGCCCCAGCATTTT. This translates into CASSYGQNQPQHF.

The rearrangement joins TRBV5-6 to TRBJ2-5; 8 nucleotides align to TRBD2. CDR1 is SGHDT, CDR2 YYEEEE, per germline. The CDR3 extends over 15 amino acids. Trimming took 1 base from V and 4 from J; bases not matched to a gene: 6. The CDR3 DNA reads TGTGCCAGCAGCTTGTTAAGGGCGGGGGGAGAGACCCAGTACTTC. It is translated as CASSLLRAGGETQYF.

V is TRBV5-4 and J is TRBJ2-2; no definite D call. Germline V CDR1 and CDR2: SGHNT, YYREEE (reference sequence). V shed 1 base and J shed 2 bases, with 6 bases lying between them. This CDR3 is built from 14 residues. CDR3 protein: CASSLSPNTGELFF. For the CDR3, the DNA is TGTGCCAGCAGCTTGTCCCCTAACACCGGGGAGCTGTTTTTT.